This T cell receptor beta chain was recovered during a study of cytotoxic CD8 clonotypes in ibrutinib-treated CLL. Study information: Specimens for response were gathered following a median around a year of therapy, spanning 6 to 36.

V gave up 3 bases and J gave up 0 bases, with 6 bases separating them. The CDR3 length is 15 residues. CDR1 and CDR2 from the germline V gene are LNHDA and SQIVND (reference sequence). Using immunoSEQ multiplex PCR, the repertoire was profiled, and TCRdb retains in-frame clones only, with some absent. This table has 50,000 to 70,000 clones, about 54% appearing once. The sample in question was PBMCs, obtained at disease progression, from a patient treated with ibrutinib. V is TRBV19 and J is TRBJ2-6; D remains unclear. This clonotype was sampled from a human donor with chronic lymphocytic leukemia. DNA for the CDR3: TGTGCCAGTAGTATGCTGGGCTCTGGGGCCAACGTCCTGACTTTC. Translation: CASSMLGSGANVLTF.